This T cell receptor beta chain emerged from a study of post-analysis software for immune sequencing data. Study results and caveats: Roughly 5 TRBV segments occurring more often in patients than controls included TRBV5-6, TRBV5-1 and TRBV20-1.

TCR beta cDNA libraries included unique molecular identifiers. Roughly 510,000 cDNA molecules were recovered from an input of 1 to 10 million T cells. TCRdb used MiXCR to reprocess the PCR reads, holding one entry per CDR3 protein. The data show about 200,000 distinct CDR3 sequences, about 30% seen once. This clonotype was observed at least ten times. What it recognizes is unknown. Trimming took 0 bases from V and 4 from J, leaving 7 bases between them. In germline, CDR1 is SGHRS, CDR2 YFSETQ. This CDR3 comprises 13 residues. Sequenced input: blood. The clonotype comes from a girl under 18 with multiple sclerosis. V usage is TRBV5-1 and J usage is TRBJ2-5; unclear D gene. The CDR3 here is CASSLVSPETQYF. DNA for the CDR3: TGCGCCAGCAGCTTGGTGTCACCAGAGACCCAGTACTTC.